Following are 16 T cell receptor beta chains from one sample sequenced in a study of shared clonotypes between healthy human individuals. Generated by immunoSEQ multiplex PCR, the TCRdb table keeps only in-frame clones and is missing some. This table holds about 560,000 clones, roughly four fifths found once. Sample: PBMCs. The receptors originated from a middle-aged woman in good health. Some clones in this sample may be carry-over from other donors' samples.

This chain links TRBV7-6 with TRBJ2-3; D gene ambiguous. The V end lost 1 base, the J end lost 0 bases, and 11 bases lay between the germline ends. The CDR3 sequence is 16 residues long. The germline V gene has CDR1 SGHVS and CDR2 FNYEAQ. The CDR3, as DNA: TGTGCCAGCAGCTTAGGGGCCCTAGTTAGCACAGATACGCAGTATTTT. This codes for CASSLGALVSTDTQYF.

This clone was counted only a few times. In DNA form, the CDR3 reads TGTGCCAGCAGCCCAGGGACTAGCGGGACGGCTGAGCAGTTCTTC. Amino acids: CASSPGTSGTAEQFF. This chain joins TRBV11-3 and TRBJ2-1; TRBD2 agrees at 13 bases. Germline-derived CDR1 and CDR2 are SGHNT and YENEEA. The CDR3 has 15 amino acids. V gave up 5 bases and J gave up 9 bases; unmatched junction bases: 7.

This chain joins TRBV7-2 and TRBJ1-4; D unresolved. Trimming cost V 0 bases and J 4 bases, with 15 bases left between them. The CDR3 consists of 17 residues. Germline V gene lookup returns CDR1 SGHTA and CDR2 FQGNSA. The CDR3 reads CASSLASRPNYNEKLFF. DNA of the CDR3: TGTGCCAGCAGCTTAGCAAGCCGGCCCAACTATAATGAAAAACTGTTTTTT.

The chain carries TRBV29-1 and TRBJ2-1; D remains unclear. This CDR3 contains 13 residues. Germline CDR1 and CDR2: SQVTM and ANQGSEA. V shed 7 bases and J shed 4 bases, with 14 bases lying between them. The CDR3 protein is CSDINPLYNEQFF. DNA of the CDR3: TGCAGCGACATAAACCCCCTTTACAATGAGCAGTTCTTC.

This chain connects TRBV30 to TRBJ2-7, with 11 bases identical to TRBD2. The CDR3 loop spans 14 amino acids. Germline values: CDR1 GTSNPN, CDR2 SVGIG (reference sequence). With 0 bases clipped from V and 5 bases from J, the junction kept 3 bases outside the gene matches. The CDR3 is CAWSVQLAGDEQYF. CDR3 nucleotide sequence: TGTGCCTGGAGTGTACAACTAGCGGGAGACGAGCAGTACTTC. The full variable domain, rest sourced from reference TRBV30 and TRBJ2-7, is SQTIHQWPATLVQPVGSPLSLECTVEGTSNPNLYWYRQAAGRGLQLLFYSVGIGQISSEVPQNLSASRPQDRQFILSSKKLLLSDSGFYLCAWSVQLAGDEQYFGPGTRLTVT.

This chain joins TRBV9 and TRBJ1-1; unclear D gene. The CDR3 is made up of 15 amino acids. Germline values: CDR1 SGDLS, CDR2 YYNGEE. V gave up 0 bases and J gave up 4 bases, with 13 bases separating them. The DNA of the CDR3 is TGTGCCAGCAGCGTAGACCCCTCAGGAGGCACTGAAGCTTTCTTT. This sequence encodes CASSVDPSGGTEAFF.

V usage is TRBV11-2 and J usage is TRBJ2-5; tentatively, D is TRBD2 (6 bases). Germline CDR1 reads SGHAT; CDR2 reads FQNNGV. The V and J ends lost 4 bases and 2 bases respectively, with 20 bases between them. This CDR3 has 17 residues. The DNA for the CDR3 is TGTGCCAGCAGCTCTCAAGGTCGCGTGGGGGGTCAAGAGACCCAGTACTTC. It is translated as CASSSQGRVGGQETQYF. Drawing the rest from reference TRBV11-2 and TRBJ2-5, the complete variable domain is EAGVAQSPRYKIIEKRQSVAFWCNPISGHATLYWYQQILGQGPKLLIQFQNNGVVDDSQLPKDRFSAERLKGVDSTLKIQPAKLEDSAVYLCASSSQGRVGGQETQYFGPGTRLLVL.

The chain has TRBV27 and TRBJ2-5; 7 bases are shared with TRBD2. V was pared by 0 bases and J by 4 bases, with 5 bases of the junction left unmatched. The CDR3 contains 15 residues. Germline values: CDR1 MNHEY, CDR2 SMNVEV (reference sequence). CDR3 protein: CASSLSGGGIETQYF. The CDR3 region has the DNA TGTGCCAGCAGTTTATCGGGGGGAGGGATAGAGACCCAGTACTTC.

The genes are TRBV9 and TRBJ2-7; D gene ambiguous. Germline lookup yields CDR1 SGDLS and CDR2 YYNGEE. Trimming removed 0 bases from V and 0 bases from J, with 4 bases in between. The CDR3 covers 13 residues. The CDR3 protein is CASSVGHSYEQYF. The CDR3 DNA follows: TGTGCCAGCAGCGTAGGTCACTCCTACGAGCAGTACTTC.

About this clone itself: It may be a read error: a sequence one base away is much more abundant. The CDR3 bases are TGTGCCAGCAGCCGGGACAGGGGCACAGATACGCAGTATTTT. Amino acid sequence: CASSRDRGTDTQYF. The gene calls are TRBV7-9 and TRBJ2-3, with 9 bases lining up with TRBD1. J lost 1 base, V lost 5 bases, and 1 base had no gene match. In germline, CDR1 is SEHNR, CDR2 FQNEAQ (reference sequence). This CDR3 comprises 14 residues.

The chain carries TRBV28 and TRBJ1-4; TRBD1 matches 7 bases. This CDR3 has 15 amino acids. V lost 2 bases to trimming and J lost 7 bases; unmatched junction nucleotides: 7. Germline V CDR1 and CDR2: MDHEN, SYDVKM. The CDR3 bases are TGTGCCAGCAGTTTAACTCAGGGGGAAGGTGAAAAACTGTTTTTT. This translates into CASSLTQGEGEKLFF.

The chain couples TRBV27 to TRBJ2-5; D possibly corresponds to TRBD1 (6 bases). CDR1 and CDR2 (germline): MNHEY, SMNVEV (reference sequence). The CDR3 is 15 amino acids. V gave up 1 base and J gave up 2 bases, with 11 bases separating them. The CDR3 DNA reads TGTGCCAGCAGTTTATGGGGACAACCACAAGAGACCCAGTACTTC. It codes for CASSLWGQPQETQYF.

The DNA of the CDR3 is TGTGCCAGCAGAAAAACACAGATTCCCTCCTACGAGCAGTACTTC. Its protein is CASRKTQIPSYEQYF. J is TRBJ2-7 and V is TRBV27, with unresolved D. V gave up 6 bases and J gave up 0 bases, with 15 bases separating them. Germline V gene lookup returns CDR1 MNHEY and CDR2 SMNVEV (reference sequence). CDR3 size: 15 residues.

This clone was counted a single time. The rearrangement joins TRBV5-1 to TRBJ2-7; 10 nucleotides line up with TRBD1. Germline CDR1 and CDR2: SGHRS and YFSETQ. The V segment lost 4 bases and the J segment 3 bases; nucleotides outside the gene matches: 7. The length of the CDR3 is 15 residues. The CDR3 sequence is CASSPGGTGVYEQYF. The DNA of the CDR3 is TGCGCCAGCAGCCCGGGGGGGACAGGGGTCTACGAGCAGTACTTC.

The chain couples TRBV10-1 to TRBJ2-3; 12 bases are a match to TRBD2. The length of the CDR3 is 15 residues. Germline V lookup: CDR1 WNHNN, CDR2 SYGVQD (reference sequence). Trimming removed 5 bases from V and 4 bases from J; junction bases left unmatched: 4. CDR3 sequence (DNA): TGCGCCAGCAGTCTAGCGGGAGGGCCCTCAGATACGCAGTATTTT. It translates to CASSLAGGPSDTQYF.

The chain has TRBV10-3 and TRBJ2-7, with 10 bases lining up with TRBD1. CDR3 length: 17 amino acids. Losses at the gene ends were 0 bases for V and 2 bases for J; bases not matched to a gene: 7. The V gene's germline CDR1 is ENHRY and CDR2 SYGVKD. This CDR3 is CAISESMGTGDPYEQYF. The CDR3 DNA reads TGTGCCATCAGTGAGTCGATGGGGACAGGGGATCCCTACGAGCAGTACTTC.